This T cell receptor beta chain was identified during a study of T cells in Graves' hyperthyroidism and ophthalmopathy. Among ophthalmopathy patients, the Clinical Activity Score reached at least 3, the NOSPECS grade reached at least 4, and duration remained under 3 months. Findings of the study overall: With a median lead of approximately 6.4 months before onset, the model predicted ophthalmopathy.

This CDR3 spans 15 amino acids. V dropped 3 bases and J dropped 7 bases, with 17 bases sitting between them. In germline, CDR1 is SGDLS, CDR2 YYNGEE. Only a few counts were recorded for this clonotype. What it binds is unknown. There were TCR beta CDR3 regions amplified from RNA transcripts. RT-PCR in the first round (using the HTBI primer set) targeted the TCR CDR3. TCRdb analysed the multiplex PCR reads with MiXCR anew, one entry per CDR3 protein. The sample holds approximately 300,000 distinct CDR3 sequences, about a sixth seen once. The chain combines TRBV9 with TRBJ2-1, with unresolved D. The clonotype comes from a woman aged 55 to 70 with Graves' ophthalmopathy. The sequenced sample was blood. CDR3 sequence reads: CASSARTLGLNEQFF. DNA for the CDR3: TGTGCCAGCAGCGCCCGGACCCTGGGCCTAAATGAGCAGTTCTTC.